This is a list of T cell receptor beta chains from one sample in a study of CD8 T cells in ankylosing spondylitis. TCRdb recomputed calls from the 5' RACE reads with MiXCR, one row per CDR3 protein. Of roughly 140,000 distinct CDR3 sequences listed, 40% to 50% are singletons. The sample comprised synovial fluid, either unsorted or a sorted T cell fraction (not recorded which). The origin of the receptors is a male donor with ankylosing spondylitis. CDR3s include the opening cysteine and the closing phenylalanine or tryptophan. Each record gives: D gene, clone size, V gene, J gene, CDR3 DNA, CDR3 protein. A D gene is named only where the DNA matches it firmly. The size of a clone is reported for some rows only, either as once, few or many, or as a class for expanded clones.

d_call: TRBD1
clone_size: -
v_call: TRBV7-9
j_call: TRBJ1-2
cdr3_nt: TGTGCCAGCAGCCCCCCGGACAGGGGGAAAGCTAACTATGGCTACACCTTC
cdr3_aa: CASSPPDRGKANYGYTF

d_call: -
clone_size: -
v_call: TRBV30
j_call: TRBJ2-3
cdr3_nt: TGTGCCTGGAAGTCAGCAGATACGCAGTATTTT
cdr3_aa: CAWKSADTQYF

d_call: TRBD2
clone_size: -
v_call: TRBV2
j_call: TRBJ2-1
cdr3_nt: TGTGCCAGCAGTGTGGCAGGACTAGCGGGAGGAGGAAATGAGCAGTTCTTC
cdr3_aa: CASSVAGLAGGGNEQFF

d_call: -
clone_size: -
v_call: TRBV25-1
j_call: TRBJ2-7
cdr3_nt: TGTGCCAGCAGTGGTAAGACAGCGGAATACGAGCAGTACTTC
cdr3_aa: CASSGKTAEYEQYF

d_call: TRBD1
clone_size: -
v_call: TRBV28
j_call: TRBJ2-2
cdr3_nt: TGTGCCAGCAGTCAGGACAGGGGAGTTGACACCGGGGAGCTGTTTTTT
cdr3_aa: CASSQDRGVDTGELFF

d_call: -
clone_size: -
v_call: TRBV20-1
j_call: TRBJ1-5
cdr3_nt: TGCAGTGCTAGCGGGCTGCATAGCAATCAGCCCCAGCATTTT
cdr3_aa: CSASGLHSNQPQHF

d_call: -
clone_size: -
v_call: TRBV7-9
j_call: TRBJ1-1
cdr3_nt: TGTGCCAGCAGCCCACGGGGGGTGAACACTGAAGCTTTCTTT
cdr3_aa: CASSPRGVNTEAFF

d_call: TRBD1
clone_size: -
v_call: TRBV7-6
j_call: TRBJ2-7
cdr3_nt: TGTGCCAGCAGCTTAGACAGGGGGCACAACAACGACGAGCAGTACTTC
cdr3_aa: CASSLDRGHNNDEQYF

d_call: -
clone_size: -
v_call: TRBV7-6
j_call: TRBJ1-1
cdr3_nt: TGTGCCAGCAGCTTCCAGGCAGGGATCACTGAAGCTTTCTTT
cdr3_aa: CASSFQAGITEAFF

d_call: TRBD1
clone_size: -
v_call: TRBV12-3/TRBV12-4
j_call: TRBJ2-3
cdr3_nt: TGTGCCAGCAGTTGGTCCAATAAAACAGGGGGTTCGACAGATACGCAGTATTTT
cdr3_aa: CASSWSNKTGGSTDTQYF

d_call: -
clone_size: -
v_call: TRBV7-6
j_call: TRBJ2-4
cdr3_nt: TGTGCCAGCAGCGGGGGCCCGGTTTTTAACATTCAGTACTTC
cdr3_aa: CASSGGPVFNIQYF

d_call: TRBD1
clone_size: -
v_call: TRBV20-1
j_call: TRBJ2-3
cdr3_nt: TGCAGTGCTCCCGACAGGGGGCGGTCGACAGATACGCAGTATTTT
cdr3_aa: CSAPDRGRSTDTQYF

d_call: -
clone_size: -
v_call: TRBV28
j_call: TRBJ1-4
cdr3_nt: TGTGCCAGCAGTTTATGGGGGAAGGCGGATGAAAAACTGTTTTTT
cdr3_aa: CASSLWGKADEKLFF

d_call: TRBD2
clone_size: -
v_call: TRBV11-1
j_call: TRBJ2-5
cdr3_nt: TGTGCCAGCAGCTTACGACTAGCGGGGGCCTCGTACCAAGAGACCCAGTACTTC
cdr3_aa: CASSLRLAGASYQETQYF

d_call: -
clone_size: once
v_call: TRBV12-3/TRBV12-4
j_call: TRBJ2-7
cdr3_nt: TGTGCCAGCACCAAAGGGGAGCCGGATGGGTACGAGCAGTACTTC
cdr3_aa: CASTKGEPDGYEQYF

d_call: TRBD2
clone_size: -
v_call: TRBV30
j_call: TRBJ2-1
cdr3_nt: TGTGCCTGGAGTTGGACTAGCGGGAGTGATGAGCAGTTCTTC
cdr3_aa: CAWSWTSGSDEQFF

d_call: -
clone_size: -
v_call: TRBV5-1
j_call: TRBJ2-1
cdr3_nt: TGCGCCAGCAGCCCCCCTCCTAGGAGCTCCTACAATGAGCAGTTCTTC
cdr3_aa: CASSPPPRSSYNEQFF

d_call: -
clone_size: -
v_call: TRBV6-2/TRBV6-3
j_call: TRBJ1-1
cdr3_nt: TGTGCCAGCAGTTACAGCCAGACAGCTCACACTGAAGCTTTCTTT
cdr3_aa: CASSYSQTAHTEAFF

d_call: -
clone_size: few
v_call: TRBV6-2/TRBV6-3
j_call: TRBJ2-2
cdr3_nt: TGTGCCAGCAGTTACTCGACCTTCCGGAGACCAGCCGGGGAGCTGTTTTTT
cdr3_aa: CASSYSTFRRPAGELFF

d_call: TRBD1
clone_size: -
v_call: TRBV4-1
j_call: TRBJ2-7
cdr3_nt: TGCGCCAGCAGCCAATGGGACAGGCCATTCCCCTACGAGCAGTACTTC
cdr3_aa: CASSQWDRPFPYEQYF

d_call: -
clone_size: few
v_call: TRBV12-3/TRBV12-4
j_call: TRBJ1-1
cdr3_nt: TGTGCCAGCACCTCACGCGGGGCTGAAGCTTTCTTT
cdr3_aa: CASTSRGAEAFF

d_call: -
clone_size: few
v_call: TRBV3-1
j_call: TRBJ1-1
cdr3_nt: TGTGCCAGCAGTGAGACGGACCGTGAAGCTTTCTTT
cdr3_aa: CASSETDREAFF

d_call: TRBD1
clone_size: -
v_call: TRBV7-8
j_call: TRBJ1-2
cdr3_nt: TGTGCCAGCAGCTTAGATCGGACAGGGGTCTTCTATGGCTACACCTTC
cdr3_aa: CASSLDRTGVFYGYTF

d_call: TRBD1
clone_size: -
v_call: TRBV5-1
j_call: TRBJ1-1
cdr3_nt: TGCGCCAGCAGCCACTGGACAGGGACCATGAACACTGAAGCTTTCTTT
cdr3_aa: CASSHWTGTMNTEAFF

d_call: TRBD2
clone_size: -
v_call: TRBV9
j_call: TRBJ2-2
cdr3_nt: TGTGCCAGCAGCTCTTGGGGACTAGCCAGCGCCGGGGAGCTGTTTTTT
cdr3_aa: CASSSWGLASAGELFF

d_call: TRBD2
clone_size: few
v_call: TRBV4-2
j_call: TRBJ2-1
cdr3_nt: TGTGCCAGCAGCCAAGCGAGCGGGAGGTACTATGAGCAGTTCTTC
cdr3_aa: CASSQASGRYYEQFF

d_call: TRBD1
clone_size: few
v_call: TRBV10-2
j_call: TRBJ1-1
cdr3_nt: TGCGCCGCGAGCGGGCGCGGACAGGTACCGACTGAAGCTTTCTTT
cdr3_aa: CAASGRGQVPTEAFF

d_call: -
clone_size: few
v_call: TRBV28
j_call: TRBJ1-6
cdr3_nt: TGTGCCAGCAGTTTGCCCGAGGGAGGCGTGAATTCACCCCTCCACTTT
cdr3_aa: CASSLPEGGVNSPLHF

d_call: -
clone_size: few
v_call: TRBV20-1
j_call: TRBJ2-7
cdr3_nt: TGCAGTGCTAGAGACCCTAGGCGTCTAATTCCCTACGAGCAGTACTTC
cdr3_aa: CSARDPRRLIPYEQYF

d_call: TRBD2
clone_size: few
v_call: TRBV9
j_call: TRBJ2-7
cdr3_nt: TGTGCCAGCAGCCCGGGACTAGTCGTGTACGAGCAGTACTTC
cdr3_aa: CASSPGLVVYEQYF

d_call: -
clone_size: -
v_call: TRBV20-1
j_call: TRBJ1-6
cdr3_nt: TGCAGTGCTAGCGACAGCAATAATTCACCCCTCCACTTT
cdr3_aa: CSASDSNNSPLHF

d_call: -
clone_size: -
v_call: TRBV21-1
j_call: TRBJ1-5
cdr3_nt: TGTGCCAGCAGCAAATTTTTGGGGGACAGGGTTAATTTAAATCAGCCCCAGCATTTT
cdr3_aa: CASSKFLGDRVNLNQPQHF

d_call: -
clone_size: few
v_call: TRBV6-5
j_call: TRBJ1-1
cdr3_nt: TGTGCCAGCAGTTACTCGAGGGTGGGGGGGCTGAACACTGAAGCTTTCTTT
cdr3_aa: CASSYSRVGGLNTEAFF

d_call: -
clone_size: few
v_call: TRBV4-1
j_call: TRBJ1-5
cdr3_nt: TGCGCCAGCAGCCAAGAAAATGGGGACCTACGCCAATATAGCAATCAGCCCCAGCATTTT
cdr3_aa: CASSQENGDLRQYSNQPQHF

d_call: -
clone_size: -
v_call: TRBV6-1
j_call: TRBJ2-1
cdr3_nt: TGTGCCAGCAGCCCTCGAGCCCCAGGGAACAATGAGCAGTTCTTC
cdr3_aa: CASSPRAPGNNEQFF

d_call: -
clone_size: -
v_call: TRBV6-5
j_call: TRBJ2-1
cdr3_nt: TGTGCCAGCAGTCAACTTGACAATGAGCAGTTCTTC
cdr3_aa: CASSQLDNEQFF

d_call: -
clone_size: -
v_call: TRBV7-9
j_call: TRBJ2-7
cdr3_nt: TGTGCCAGCAGCGGCGGGTTTCCCGAGCAGTACTTC
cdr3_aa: CASSGGFPEQYF

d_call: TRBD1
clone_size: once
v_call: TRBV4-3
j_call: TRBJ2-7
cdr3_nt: TGCGCCAGCAGCCAAGATCGGGACAGCCCCTACGAGCAGTACTTC
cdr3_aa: CASSQDRDSPYEQYF

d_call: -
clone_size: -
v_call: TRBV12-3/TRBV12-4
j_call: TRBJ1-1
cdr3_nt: TGTGCCAGCAACCCGGGAGGGGCTAAAGCTTTCTTT
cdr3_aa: CASNPGGAKAFF

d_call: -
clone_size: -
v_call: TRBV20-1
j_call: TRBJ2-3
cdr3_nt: TGCAGTGCTAGATCTGGGATCCATACGCAGTATTTT
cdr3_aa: CSARSGIHTQYF

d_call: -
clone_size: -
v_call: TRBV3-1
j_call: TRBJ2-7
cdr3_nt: TGTGCCAGCAGCAGGGTCAACAACGACGAGCAGTACTTC
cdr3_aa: CASSRVNNDEQYF

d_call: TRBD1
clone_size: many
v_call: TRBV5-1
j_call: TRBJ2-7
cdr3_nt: TGCGCCAGCAGCTTTGGCAGGGGGACCGGGCTACGCTACGAGCAGTACTTC
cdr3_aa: CASSFGRGTGLRYEQYF

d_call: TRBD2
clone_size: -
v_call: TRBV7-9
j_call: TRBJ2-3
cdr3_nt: TGTGCCAGCAGCTTGTTACGGGGGGTGAGCACAGATACGCAGTATTTT
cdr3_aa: CASSLLRGVSTDTQYF